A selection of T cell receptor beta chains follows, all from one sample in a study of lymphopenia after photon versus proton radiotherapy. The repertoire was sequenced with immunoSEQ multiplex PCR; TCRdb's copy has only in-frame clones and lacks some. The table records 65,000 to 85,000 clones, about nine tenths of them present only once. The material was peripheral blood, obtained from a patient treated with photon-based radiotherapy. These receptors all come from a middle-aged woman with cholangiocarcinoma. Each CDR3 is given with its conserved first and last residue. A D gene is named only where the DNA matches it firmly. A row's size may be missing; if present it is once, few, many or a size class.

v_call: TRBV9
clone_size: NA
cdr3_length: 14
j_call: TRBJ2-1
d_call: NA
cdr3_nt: TGTGCCAGCAGCCCGGGATTGATGGGGAATGAGCAGTTCTTC
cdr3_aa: CASSPGLMGNEQFF

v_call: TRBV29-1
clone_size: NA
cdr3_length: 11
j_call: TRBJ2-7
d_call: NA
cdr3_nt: TGCAGCGTGCTGAGGGGGGGCGAGCAGTACTTC
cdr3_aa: CSVLRGGEQYF

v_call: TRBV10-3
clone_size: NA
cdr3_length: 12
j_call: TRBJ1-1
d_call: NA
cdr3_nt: TGTGCCATCAGTGTACAAGACACTGAAGCTTTCTTT
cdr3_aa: CAISVQDTEAFF

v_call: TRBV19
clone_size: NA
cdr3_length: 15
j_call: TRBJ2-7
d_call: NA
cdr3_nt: TGTGCCAGTAGTTCCGGACAGATGAGCTCCTACGAGCAGTACTTC
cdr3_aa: CASSSGQMSSYEQYF

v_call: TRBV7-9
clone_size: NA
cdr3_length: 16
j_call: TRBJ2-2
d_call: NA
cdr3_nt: TGTGCCAGCAGCTTAGCGGGCGACGCGAACACCGGGGAGCTGTTTTTT
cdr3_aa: CASSLAGDANTGELFF

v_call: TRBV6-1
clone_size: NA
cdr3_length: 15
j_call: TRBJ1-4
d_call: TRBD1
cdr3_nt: TGTGCCAGCAGCCCTTCAGGGGGTAGTTCTGAAAAACTGTTTTTT
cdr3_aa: CASSPSGGSSEKLFF

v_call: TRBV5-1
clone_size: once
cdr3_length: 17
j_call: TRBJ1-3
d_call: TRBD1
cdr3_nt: TGCGCCAGCAGGCCCCGGGACAGGGCCGACTCTGGAAACACCATATATTTT
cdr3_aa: CASRPRDRADSGNTIYF

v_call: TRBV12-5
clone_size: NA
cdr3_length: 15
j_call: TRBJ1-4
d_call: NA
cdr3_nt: TGTGCTAGTGGTTTGTGGGGAGGGGCAGGTGAAAAACTGTTTTTT
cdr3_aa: CASGLWGGAGEKLFF

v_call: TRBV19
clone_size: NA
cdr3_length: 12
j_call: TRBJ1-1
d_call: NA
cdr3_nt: TGTGCCAGTAGTCCTGAGAGGAGTGAAGCTTTCTTT
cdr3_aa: CASSPERSEAFF

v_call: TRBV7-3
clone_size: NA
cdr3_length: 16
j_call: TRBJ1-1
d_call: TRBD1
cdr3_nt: TGTGCCAGCAGCTTAATGTCAGGGGGCACGAACACTGAAGCTTTCTTT
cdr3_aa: CASSLMSGGTNTEAFF

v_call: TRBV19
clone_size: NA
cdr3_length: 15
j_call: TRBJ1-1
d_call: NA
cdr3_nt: TGTGCCAGTAGTATAAACAGGGTGACGAACACTGAAGCTTTCTTT
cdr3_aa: CASSINRVTNTEAFF

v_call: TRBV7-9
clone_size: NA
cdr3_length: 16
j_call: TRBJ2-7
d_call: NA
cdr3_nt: TGTGCCAGCAGTTTGACTGACATCACCCCCTCCTACGAGCAGTACTTC
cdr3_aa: CASSLTDITPSYEQYF

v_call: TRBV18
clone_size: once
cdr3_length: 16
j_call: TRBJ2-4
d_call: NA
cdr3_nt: TGTGCCAGCTCACCAGCCCCGGGACAATTTAAAAACATTCAGTACTTC
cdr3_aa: CASSPAPGQFKNIQYF

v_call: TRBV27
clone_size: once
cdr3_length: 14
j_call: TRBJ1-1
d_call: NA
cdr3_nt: TGTGCCAGCAGTTTTCAAGGGGGGAACACTGAAGCTTTCTTT
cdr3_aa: CASSFQGGNTEAFF

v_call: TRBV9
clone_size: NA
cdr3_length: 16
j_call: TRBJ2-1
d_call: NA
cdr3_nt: TGTGCCAGCAGCGTAGAAGTCATGGGACTTTACAATGAGCAGTTCTTC
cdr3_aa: CASSVEVMGLYNEQFF

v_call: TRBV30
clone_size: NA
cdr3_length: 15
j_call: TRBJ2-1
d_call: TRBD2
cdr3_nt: TGTGCCTGGAGTCCCGGAGCGGGAGGGCTGAATGAGCAGTTCTTC
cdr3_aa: CAWSPGAGGLNEQFF

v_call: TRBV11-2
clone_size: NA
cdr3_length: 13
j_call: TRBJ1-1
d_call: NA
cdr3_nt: TGTGCCAGCAGCCAGGACGTAGCACTGAAGGCTTTCTTT
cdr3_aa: CASSQDVALKAFF

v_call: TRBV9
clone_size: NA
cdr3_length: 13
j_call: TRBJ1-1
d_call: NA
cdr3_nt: TGTGCCAGCAGCGTAGCTTTGAACACTGAAGCTTTCTTT
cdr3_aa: CASSVALNTEAFF

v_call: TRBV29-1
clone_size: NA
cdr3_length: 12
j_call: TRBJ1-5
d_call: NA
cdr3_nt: TGCAGCGTTGTCCGGGGATCCCAGCCCCAGCATTTT
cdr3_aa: CSVVRGSQPQHF

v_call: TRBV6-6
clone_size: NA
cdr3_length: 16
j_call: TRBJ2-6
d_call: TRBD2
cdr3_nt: TGTGCCAGCAGTTTAGCGGGAGGGACGGGGGCCAACGTCCTGACTTTC
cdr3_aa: CASSLAGGTGANVLTF

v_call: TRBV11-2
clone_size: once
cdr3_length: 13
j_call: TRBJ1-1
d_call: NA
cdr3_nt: TGTGCCAGCAGCGTCGGGGGGTACACTGAAGCTTTCTTT
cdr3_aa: CASSVGGYTEAFF

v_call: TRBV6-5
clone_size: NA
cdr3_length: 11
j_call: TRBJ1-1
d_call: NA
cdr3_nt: TGTGCCAGCAGCATGAACACTGAAGCTTTCTTT
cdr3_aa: CASSMNTEAFF

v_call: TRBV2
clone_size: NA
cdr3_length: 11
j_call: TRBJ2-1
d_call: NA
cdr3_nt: TGTGCCAGCACCCCCTCGAGTGAGCAGTTCTTC
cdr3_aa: CASTPSSEQFF

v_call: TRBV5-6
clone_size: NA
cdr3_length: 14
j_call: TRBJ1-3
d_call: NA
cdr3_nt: TGTGCCAGCAGCTTGAGAGGGAATGGAAACACCATATATTTT
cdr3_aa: CASSLRGNGNTIYF

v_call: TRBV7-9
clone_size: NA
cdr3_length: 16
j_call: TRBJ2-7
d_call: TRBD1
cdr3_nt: TGTGCCAGCAGCTTAGGGACGGTCACAGGGGCCTACGAGCAGTACTTC
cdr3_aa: CASSLGTVTGAYEQYF

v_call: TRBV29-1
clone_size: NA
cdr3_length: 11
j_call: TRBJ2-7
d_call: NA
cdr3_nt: TGCAGCGTGTCGGGACTCAGCGAGCAGTACTTC
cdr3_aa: CSVSGLSEQYF

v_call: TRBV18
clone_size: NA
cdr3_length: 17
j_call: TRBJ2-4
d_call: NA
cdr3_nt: TGTGCCAGCTCACCAGTCTCTGGTCCAGGGGCGAAAAACATTCAGTACTTC
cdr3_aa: CASSPVSGPGAKNIQYF

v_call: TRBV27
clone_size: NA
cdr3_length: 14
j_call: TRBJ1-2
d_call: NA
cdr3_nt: TGTGCCAGCAGTCCACCGGGGGGAACGGATGGCTACACCTTC
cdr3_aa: CASSPPGGTDGYTF

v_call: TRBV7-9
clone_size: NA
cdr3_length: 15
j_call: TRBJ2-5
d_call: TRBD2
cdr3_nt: TGTGCCAGCAGCTTAAGGGGACTAGTTACAGAGACCCAGTACTTC
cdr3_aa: CASSLRGLVTETQYF

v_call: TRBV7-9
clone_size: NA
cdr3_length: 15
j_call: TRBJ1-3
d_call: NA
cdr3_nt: TGTGCCAGCAGCTTAGTAGGAGGACCCCTAAACACCATATATTTT
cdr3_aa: CASSLVGGPLNTIYF

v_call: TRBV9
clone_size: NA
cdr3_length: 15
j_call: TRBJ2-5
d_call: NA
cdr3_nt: TGTGCCAGCAGCGTAGATCCGGGTGGGGGAGAGACCCAGTACTTC
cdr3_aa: CASSVDPGGGETQYF

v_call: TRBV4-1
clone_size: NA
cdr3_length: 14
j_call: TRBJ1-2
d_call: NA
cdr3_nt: TGCGCCAGCAGCCAAGATCGGGGCTACTATGGCTACACCTTC
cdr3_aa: CASSQDRGYYGYTF

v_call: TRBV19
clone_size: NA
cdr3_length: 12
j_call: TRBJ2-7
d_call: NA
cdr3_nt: TGTGCCAGTAAGGGGACGGAGTACGAGCAGTACTTC
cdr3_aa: CASKGTEYEQYF